The entry that follows covers one T cell receptor (beta chain) sequence. This sample is drawn from a study of T cells after somatic rescue of genetic block. In germline, CDR1 is MNHNY, CDR2 SVGAGI (reference sequence). The CDR3 consists of 16 residues. The V and J ends lost 7 bases and 0 bases respectively, with 13 bases between them. The assay was immunoSEQ multiplex PCR, and TCRdb's table has in-frame clones only and misses some. The data hold about 120,000 clones, with approximately 90% observed a single time. Sequencing was performed on peripheral blood mononuclear cells (PBMCs). The origin of this receptor is a woman under 30. The chain has TRBV6-6 and TRBJ1-6; D may be TRBD1 (5 bases). The CDR3 DNA reads as TGTGCCAGCAAGCCCAGCGGGGGCTCCTATAATTCACCCCTCCACTTT. It specifies CASKPSGGSYNSPLHF.